This TCR beta chain was captured by sequencing in a study of T cell repertoires in cytomegalovirus infection. Study-level results: Cumulative public TCR beta family frequency identified CMV carriers with the relevant HLA.

TCRdb ran MiXCR on the reads and lists one entry per CDR3 protein. The table has 900,000 to 950,000 distinct CDR3 sequences, more than 25% seen once. CDR1 KGHDR and CDR2 SFDVKD come from the germline V gene. CDR3 length: 13 amino acids. The V gene lost 9 bases and the J gene lost 4 bases, with 14 bases spanning the gap. In its sample, this clonotype was seen many times. As yet, its antigen is unknown. This TCR derives from a human donor in good health (CMV status not recorded). Some clones in this sample may be carry-over from other donors' samples. The sequences come from cultured CD8+ T cells from PBMCs, collected from culture after CMV antigen stimulation. The chain couples TRBV24-1 to TRBJ2-5; no clear D gene. CDR3 region: CATGLGSLETQYF. The CDR3 coding sequence is TGTGCCACCGGGTTAGGCTCCCTAGAGACCCAGTACTTC.